Each of the 8 T cell receptor beta chains below was sequenced from the same sample in a study of blood T cell repertoires in COVID-19. The protocol was immunoSEQ multiplex PCR, while the TCRdb copy is restricted to in-frame clones and leaves out a portion. Of about 200,000 clones listed, 88% were seen once; the top ten hold around 1.5%. The sample consisted of peripheral blood. The origin of the receptors is a man aged 18 to 30 with active or convalescent COVID-19.

The rearrangement links TRBV19 to TRBJ2-1; the match to TRBD1 covers 7 bases. Trimming took 0 bases from V and 4 from J; bases not matched to a gene: 6. Looked up from germline, CDR1 is LNHDA and CDR2 is SQIVND (reference sequence). CDR3 size: 16 residues. DNA of the CDR3: TGTGCCAGTAGTATAGATAAGACAGGGTTTTACAATGAGCAGTTCTTC. Protein: CASSIDKTGFYNEQFF. Based on the CDR3 plus reference TRBV19 and TRBJ2-1, the full variable domain is DGGITQSPKYLFRKEGQNVTLSCEQNLNHDAMYWYRQDPGQGLRLIYYSQIVNDFQKGDIAEGYSVSREKKESFPLTVTSAQKNPTAFYLCASSIDKTGFYNEQFFGPGTRLTVL.

This sequence joins TRBV27 and TRBJ1-5; no clear D gene. The V and J ends lost 11 bases and 1 base respectively, with 9 bases between them. CDR1 and CDR2 (germline): MNHEY, SMNVEV (reference sequence). The CDR3 totals 12 residues. The DNA of the CDR3 is TGTGCCTCCTCCCGGAGCAATCAGCCCCAGCATTTT. This sequence encodes CASSRSNQPQHF.

The chain has TRBV3-1 (or the pseudogene TRBV3-2) and TRBJ2-5; the match to TRBD2 covers 8 bases. Germline trimming cut 3 bases from V and 1 base from J; bases unmatched to any gene: 1. The CDR3 sequence is 14 residues long. Germline CDR1 LGHDT, CDR2 YNNKEL (reference sequence). DNA of the CDR3: TGTGCCAGCAGCCATCTAGCGGGCCAAGAGACCCAGTACTTC. Amino acids: CASSHLAGQETQYF.

The chain links TRBV30 to TRBJ1-5; a possible D gene is TRBD1 (6 bases). CDR1 and CDR2 from the germline V gene are GTSNPN and SVGIG (reference sequence). This CDR3 contains 14 residues. V lost 2 bases, J lost 5 bases, and 13 bases lay in between. CDR3 bases: TGTGCCTGGAGTACAGGGACCCTGTATCAGCCCCAGCATTTT. Its protein product is CAWSTGTLYQPQHF.

The V call is TRBV6-6, the J call TRBJ1-1; TRBD1 is a possible D gene (5 bases). The CDR3 is made up of 14 amino acids. The V end lost 2 bases, the J end lost 1 base, and 8 bases lay between the germline ends. Per the germline V gene, CDR1 is MNHNY and CDR2 is SVGAGI (reference sequence). CDR3 amino acids: CASSYGAENTEAFF. The CDR3 DNA sequence: TGTGCCAGCAGTTACGGGGCAGAGAACACTGAAGCTTTCTTT.

In this sample, this clone turned up a few times. The chain couples TRBV12-3 or TRBV12-4 to TRBJ2-1; D ambiguous. Trimming stripped 6 bases from V and 5 bases from J, with 8 bases between. CDR3 size: 12 residues. The CDR3 is CASRTENNEQFF. In nucleotides, the CDR3 is TGTGCCAGCAGAACAGAGAACAATGAGCAGTTCTTC.

V and J are TRBV19 and TRBJ1-5; D unclear. Germline CDR1 reads LNHDA; CDR2 reads SQIVND (reference sequence). V lost 9 bases and J 0 bases, leaving 12 bases between the germline ends. This CDR3 spans 14 amino acids. The chain's CDR3 is CASRYYNSNQPQHF. The DNA of the CDR3 is TGTGCCAGCAGGTATTATAATAGCAATCAGCCCCAGCATTTT. The whole variable domain, filled in from reference TRBV19 and TRBJ1-5, reads DGGITQSPKYLFRKEGQNVTLSCEQNLNHDAMYWYRQDPGQGLRLIYYSQIVNDFQKGDIAEGYSVSREKKESFPLTVTSAQKNPTAFYLCASRYYNSNQPQHFGDGTRLSIL.

The rearrangement links TRBV20-1 to TRBJ2-5; 8 nucleotides match TRBD2. The germline V gene has CDR1 DFQATT and CDR2 SNEGSKA (reference sequence). The V segment lost 7 bases and the J segment 8 bases; nucleotides outside the gene matches: 6. This CDR3 spans 11 amino acids. Here the CDR3 reads CSGGSGDTQYF. DNA of the CDR3: TGCAGTGGGGGTAGCGGGGACACCCAGTACTTC.